Listed below are T cell receptor beta chains from one sample, sequenced in a study of T cell responses to AZD1222 COVID-19 vaccine. Profiled with immunoSEQ multiplex PCR; TCRdb holds only in-frame clones, not every one. The sample includes some 150,000 clones, more than 75% of them seen just once. Sequenced material: peripheral blood, taken on day 0 of MenACWY control vaccination. Receptors were obtained from an adult in good health. CDR3s include the opening cysteine and the closing phenylalanine or tryptophan. A D gene is named only where the DNA matches it firmly. Size is stated for part of the rows, as once, few or many counts, or as a class when the clone is expanded.

TRBV6-5,TRBJ1-6,NA,TRBD1,CASSSEQGWISPLHF,TGTGCCAGCAGCTCTGAACAGGGGTGGATTTCACCCCTCCACTTT
TRBV6-5,TRBJ1-1,once,NA,CASRVLNEAFF,TGTGCCAGCAGGGTACTAAATGAAGCTTTCTTT
TRBV29-1,TRBJ1-2,NA,TRBD1,CSVGGTGGYYGYTF,TGCAGCGTTGGCGGGACAGGGGGTTACTATGGCTACACCTTC
TRBV3-1/TRBV3-2,TRBJ1-6,NA,TRBD1,CASSQIQGGFNSPLHF,TGTGCCAGCAGCCAGATACAGGGGGGCTTTAATTCACCCCTCCACTTT
TRBV9,TRBJ1-1,NA,NA,CASSVGGQTEAFF,TGTGCCAGCAGCGTAGGCGGTCAAACTGAAGCTTTCTTT
TRBV5-1,TRBJ2-2,NA,NA,CASTPEGSLTTGELFF,TGCGCCAGCACCCCCGAGGGGTCTCTTACCACCGGGGAGCTGTTTTTT
TRBV5-1,TRBJ2-7,NA,NA,CASSLDRQAYEQYF,TGCGCCAGCAGCCTGGACAGACAAGCCTACGAGCAGTACTTC
TRBV11-2,TRBJ1-2,NA,NA,CASSLVSNYGYTF,TGTGCCAGCAGCTTAGTATCTAACTATGGCTACACCTTC
TRBV5-1,TRBJ2-2,NA,NA,CASSPGTPNTGELFF,TGCGCCAGCAGCCCCGGGACGCCGAACACCGGGGAGCTGTTTTTT
TRBV30,TRBJ1-5,once,NA,CAWSVGGGQPQHF,TGTGCCTGGAGTGTGGGAGGGGGTCAGCCCCAGCATTTT
TRBV24-1,TRBJ1-1,NA,NA,CATSDGGYTEAFF,TGTGCCACCAGTGATGGGGGGTACACTGAAGCTTTCTTT
TRBV5-6,TRBJ2-7,few,NA,CASSPGVTMTYEQYF,TGTGCCAGCAGCCCGGGTGTGACAATGACCTACGAGCAGTACTTC
TRBV18,TRBJ1-1,NA,NA,CASSPPLGGTPNTEAFF,TGTGCCAGCTCACCACCCCTTGGGGGCACCCCGAACACTGAAGCTTTCTTT
TRBV13,TRBJ2-7,NA,NA,CASSFSRWDYEQYF,TGTGCCAGCAGCTTTTCCCGGTGGGACTACGAGCAGTACTTC
TRBV29-1,TRBJ1-1,once,NA,CSASGQFEAFF,TGCAGCGCCTCAGGACAGTTTGAAGCTTTCTTT
TRBV7-9,TRBJ1-5,NA,TRBD1,CASSFTGGGQPQHF,TGTGCCAGCAGTTTTACAGGGGGTGGTCAGCCCCAGCATTTT
TRBV3-1/TRBV3-2,TRBJ1-6,NA,TRBD1,CASSQQGADSPLHF,TGTGCCAGCAGCCAACAGGGGGCAGATTCACCCCTCCACTTT
TRBV6-1,TRBJ1-2,NA,TRBD1,CASSEDRPGYGYTF,TGTGCCAGCAGTGAGGACAGGCCAGGCTATGGCTACACCTTC
TRBV9,TRBJ2-3,NA,NA,CASSPTRGGSAQYF,TGTGCCAGCAGCCCCACCAGGGGGGGATCGGCGCAGTATTTT
TRBV6-1,TRBJ1-2,NA,NA,CASSDIGSLANYGYTF,TGTGCCAGCAGTGACATAGGCAGCCTGGCTAACTATGGCTACACCTTC